These 10 T cell receptor beta chains were sequenced from one sample in a study of identifying expanded T cells in peripheral blood. Measured with immunoSEQ multiplex PCR; TCRdb has only the in-frame clones, and not every one. The data contain more than 45,000 clones, approximately 90% of them singletons. The specimen was blood. The receptors stem from a person aged 18 to 70 in good health.

V usage is TRBV6-1 and J usage is TRBJ2-7; D uncertain. V lost 4 bases, J lost 0 bases, and 10 bases lay in between. Germline V gene lookup returns CDR1 MNHNS and CDR2 SASEGT. This CDR3 is built from 14 residues. The chain's CDR3 is CASSVGFLSYEQYF. Here the CDR3 DNA reads TGTGCCAGCAGTGTGGGTTTCCTCTCCTACGAGCAGTACTTC.

J is TRBJ1-3 and V is TRBV29-1; D is possibly TRBD1 (6 bases). Per the germline V gene, CDR1 is SQVTM and CDR2 is ANQGSEA. The CDR3 spans 12 residues. Trimming cost V 3 bases and J 8 bases, with 11 bases left between them. The CDR3 coding sequence is TGCAGCGTTGAGGGGGCGGGTGACACCATATATTTT. Residues: CSVEGAGDTIYF.

This rearrangement joins TRBV29-1 to TRBJ2-1; weak D call: TRBD1 (6 bases). The CDR3 consists of 12 residues. Germline V gene data show CDR1 as SQVTM and CDR2 as ANQGSEA. V was trimmed by 5 bases and J by 4 bases, leaving 9 bases between them. CDR3 sequence: CSVFRGYNEQFF. CDR3 sequence (DNA): TGCAGCGTTTTTAGGGGGTACAATGAGCAGTTCTTC.

V is TRBV5-1 and J is TRBJ1-2, with D unresolved. Trimming stripped 2 bases from V and 4 bases from J, with 9 bases between. Germline V gives CDR1 SGHRS, CDR2 YFSETQ. This CDR3 region has 13 residues. CDR3 DNA: TGCGCCAGCAGCTTTCCCGGGGTCTATGGCTACACCTTC. It encodes CASSFPGVYGYTF.

A few counts support this clone. V is TRBV2 and J is TRBJ2-7; no firm D call. The CDR3 length is 11 residues. V lost 3 bases and J 3 bases, leaving 3 bases between the germline ends. Germline V gene data show CDR1 as SNHLY and CDR2 as FYNNEI. CDR3 in amino acids: CASSEGYEQYF. The CDR3 DNA is TGTGCCAGCAGTGAGGGCTACGAGCAGTACTTC. Together with reference TRBV2 and TRBJ2-7, the CDR3 gives the full variable domain: EPEVTQTPSHQVTQMGQEVILRCVPISNHLYFYWYRQILGQKVEFLVSFYNNEISEKSEIFDDQFSVERPDGSNFTLKIRSTKLEDSAMYFCASSEGYEQYFGPGTRLTVT.

The rearrangement joins TRBV10-3 to TRBJ2-3; the match to TRBD2 covers 7 bases. This CDR3 has 17 amino acids. In germline, CDR1 is ENHRY, CDR2 SYGVKD. The trim removed 3 bases at V and 1 base at J, leaving 10 bases unmatched. The CDR3 loop is CAISEGTTSPRTDTQYF. Here the CDR3 DNA reads TGTGCCATCAGTGAAGGGACTACCTCGCCCCGCACAGATACGCAGTATTTT.

The genes are TRBV13 and TRBJ2-1; no firm D call. Germline-derived CDR1 and CDR2 are PRHDT and FYEKMQ (reference sequence). This CDR3 contains 14 residues. Trimming removed 3 bases at V and 6 bases at J, with 12 bases between. The DNA for the CDR3 is TGTGCCAGCAGCTTCTACCTACCGTTCAATGAGCAGTTCTTC. Amino acid sequence: CASSFYLPFNEQFF.

The rearrangement uses TRBV7-6 and TRBJ2-3; a possible D gene is TRBD1 (6 bases). With 1 base removed from V and 1 base from J, the gap between germline ends came to 12 bases. This CDR3 has 16 amino acids. Germline CDR1 reads SGHVS; CDR2 reads FNYEAQ. This CDR3 reads CASSLGRGQRTDTQYF. The DNA of the CDR3 is TGTGCCAGCAGCTTAGGCAGGGGCCAACGCACAGATACGCAGTATTTT.

The rearrangement links TRBV4-1 to TRBJ2-1; D is ambiguous. This CDR3 has 13 amino acids. Trimming removed 1 base at V and 9 bases at J, with 10 bases between. From germline, CDR1 is MGHRA and CDR2 YSYEKL. CDR3 DNA sequence: TGCGCCAGCAGCCAAGGAGCTTTGAGTGAGCAGTTCTTC. It is translated as CASSQGALSEQFF.

The rearrangement joins TRBV13 to TRBJ2-7, with 9 bases that match TRBD2. Germline assignment: CDR1 PRHDT and CDR2 FYEKMQ (reference sequence). V gave up 5 bases and J gave up 3 bases; unmatched junction bases: 11. CDR3 size: 16 residues. The CDR3 bases are TGTGCCAGCAGCCTCCGGCAGCGGGGGGACTTCTACGAGCAGTACTTC. Encoded protein: CASSLRQRGDFYEQYF. Full variable domain (outside the CDR3, taken from reference TRBV13 and TRBJ2-7): AAGVIQSPRHLIKEKRETATLKCYPIPRHDTVYWYQQGPGQDPQFLISFYEKMQSDKGSIPDRFSAQQFSDYHSELNMSSLELGDSALYFCASSLRQRGDFYEQYFGPGTRLTVT.